A single sample gave rise to the 22 T cell receptor beta chains below, sequenced in a study of OX40 agonist ivuxolimab in advanced cancers. The protocol was immunoSEQ multiplex PCR, while the TCRdb copy is restricted to in-frame clones and leaves out a portion. The data show more than 60,000 clones, more than 85% seen once. Here the sequenced sample was CD4+ or CD8+ T cells sorted from blood, taken in a trial of the OX40 agonist ivuxolimab. These receptors all stem from an adult with an advanced solid tumor such as melanoma, head and neck, liver or kidney cancer.

This clone has a single count. The J gene is TRBJ1-2, the V gene TRBV29-1; TRBD1 matches at 7 bases. From germline, CDR1 is SQVTM and CDR2 ANQGSEA. V lost 3 bases and J lost 1; bases outside the gene matches: 14. The CDR3 sequence is 17 residues long. CDR3 loop: CSVDQRGRGRGNYGYTF. The CDR3 coding sequence is TGCAGCGTTGATCAGAGGGGGCGCGGTCGGGGTAACTATGGCTACACCTTC.

The chain couples TRBV7-2 to TRBJ1-6, with 9 bases aligning to TRBD1. After removal of 5 bases from V and 9 bases from J, the junction contained 5 bases not matched to a gene. This CDR3 is 14 amino acids long. Germline V gene lookup returns CDR1 SGHTA and CDR2 FQGNSA. The CDR3 DNA sequence: TGTGCCAGCAGCGGCCGGGACAGGGCTTCACCCCTCCACTTT. Translation: CASSGRDRASPLHF.

The chain has TRBV19 and TRBJ2-1; 8 positions agree with TRBD2. The CDR3 is 14 amino acids. Trimming took 6 bases from V and 9 from J; bases not matched to a gene: 10. From germline, CDR1 is LNHDA and CDR2 SQIVND (reference sequence). The CDR3 coding sequence is TGTGCCAGTAGGGGACCGGGGGGGCCAGGTGAGCAGTTCTTC. This sequence encodes CASRGPGGPGEQFF. Full variable domain (missing parts from reference TRBV19 and TRBJ2-1): DGGITQSPKYLFRKEGQNVTLSCEQNLNHDAMYWYRQDPGQGLRLIYYSQIVNDFQKGDIAEGYSVSREKKESFPLTVTSAQKNPTAFYLCASRGPGGPGEQFFGPGTRLTVL.

V gene TRBV7-2 combines with J gene TRBJ1-3; D remains unclear. The CDR3 loop spans 17 amino acids. Germline CDR1 reads SGHTA; CDR2 reads FQGNSA. The V end was cut by 1 base, the J end by 4 bases, with 17 bases between. In nucleotides, the CDR3 is TGTGCCAGCAGCTTAGTTTCTATCCGGAGTCAGGGAAACACCATATATTTT. Residues: CASSLVSIRSQGNTIYF.

This clone was observed a handful of times. This chain's CDR3 is CASSQVDLGLAYNEQFF. CDR3 bases: TGCGCCAGCAGCCAAGTTGATCTGGGACTAGCGTACAATGAGCAGTTCTTC. This rearrangement joins TRBV4-1 to TRBJ2-1, with 10 bases identical to TRBD2. CDR1 MGHRA and CDR2 YSYEKL come from the germline V gene. This CDR3 spans 17 amino acids. Germline trimming cut 1 base from V and 4 bases from J; bases unmatched to any gene: 7.

V usage is TRBV9 and J usage is TRBJ2-1, with a weak D call TRBD2 (6 bases). The ends were cut back, 4 bases at V and 2 bases at J, with 13 bases in the middle. CDR1 and CDR2 from the germline V gene are SGDLS and YYNGEE. The CDR3 is 15 residues long. The CDR3 DNA sequence: TGTGCCAGCAGCTTTACGGGGGACCCCTACAATGAGCAGTTCTTC. It translates to CASSFTGDPYNEQFF.

Only a few counts were recorded for this clone. The V gene is TRBV18, the J gene TRBJ1-1; D not resolved. This CDR3 contains 15 residues. V lost 2 bases, J lost 1 base, and 11 bases lay in between. Looked up from germline, CDR1 is KGHSH and CDR2 is LQKENI. The CDR3 DNA sequence: TGTGCCAGCTCACCAATGGCTACGGGGAACACTGAAGCTTTCTTT. It yields the protein CASSPMATGNTEAFF.

The chain links TRBV6-5 to TRBJ1-2; possible D gene TRBD1, 6 bases. V lost 6 bases to trimming and J lost 8 bases, with 22 bases between them. Germline V CDR1 and CDR2: MNHEY, SVGAGI. This CDR3 is 15 amino acids long. CDR3 sequence: CASSRYLGAGEGYTF. The CDR3 DNA follows: TGTGCCAGCAGCAGATACTTGGGGGCAGGGGAAGGCTACACCTTC.

The J gene is TRBJ2-1, the V gene TRBV7-2, with TRBD1 matching 10 bases. CDR3 size: 17 residues. V shed 1 base and J 3 bases; nucleotides not matched to a gene: 6. The V gene's germline CDR1 is SGHTA and CDR2 FQGNSA. CDR3: CASSLGPGQGNYNEQFF. The CDR3 DNA reads as TGTGCCAGCAGCTTAGGGCCGGGACAGGGGAACTACAATGAGCAGTTCTTC.

The genes are TRBV5-1 and TRBJ2-1; tentatively, D is TRBD2 (6 bases). Germline assignment: CDR1 SGHRS and CDR2 YFSETQ. V lost 1 base and J lost 5, with 13 bases in between. This CDR3 contains 15 residues. The CDR3 is CASSLFFGGDNEQFF. CDR3 DNA: TGCGCCAGCAGCTTGTTCTTCGGGGGAGACAATGAGCAGTTCTTC.

The gene calls are TRBV7-8 and TRBJ2-7; a weak D match, TRBD2 (5 bases). Between the trimmed V and J ends, which lost 0 bases and 1 base, there was a span of 10 bases. Germline V gene data show CDR1 as SGHVS and CDR2 as FQNEAQ. The length of the CDR3 is 15 residues. The CDR3 DNA reads TGTGCCAGCAGCTTAGCAGCCACTAGGTCCTACGAGCAGTACTTC. Its translation: CASSLAATRSYEQYF.

V usage is TRBV5-1 and J usage is TRBJ2-3; D gene uncertain. Trimming pared 4 bases from V and 0 bases from J, leaving 12 bases between. The CDR3 is made up of 15 amino acids. Germline assignment: CDR1 SGHRS and CDR2 YFSETQ. The CDR3 loop reads CASSRSPPSTDTQYF. For the CDR3, the DNA is TGCGCCAGCAGCCGCAGCCCACCTAGCACAGATACGCAGTATTTT. The variable domain in full, completed from reference TRBV5-1 and TRBJ2-3, reads KAGVTQTPRYLIKTRGQQVTLSCSPISGHRSVSWYQQTPGQGLQFLFEYFSETQRNKGNFPGRFSGRQFSNSRSEMNVSTLELGDSALYLCASSRSPPSTDTQYFGPGTRLTVL.

The chain combines TRBV5-1 with TRBJ2-6; possible D gene TRBD1, 5 bases. The germline V gene encodes CDR1 SGHRS and CDR2 YFSETQ. V dropped 0 bases and J dropped 1 base, with 8 bases sitting between them. The CDR3 length is 16 residues. The CDR3, as DNA: TGCGCCAGCAGCTTGGTTGCAGGGTCTGGGGCCAACGTCCTGACTTTC. It codes for CASSLVAGSGANVLTF.

V usage is TRBV2 and J usage is TRBJ2-7; 8 positions agree with TRBD2. Germline V gives CDR1 SNHLY, CDR2 FYNNEI. The CDR3 sequence is 15 residues long. The trim removed 3 bases at V and 3 bases at J, leaving 7 bases unmatched. The DNA of the CDR3 is TGTGCCAGCAGTGAGGGTAGCGGGGCCTACTACGAGCAGTACTTC. It specifies CASSEGSGAYYEQYF.

The chain joins TRBV9 to TRBJ1-6, with unresolved D. This CDR3 region has 14 residues. The V end was cut by 7 bases, the J end by 8 bases, with 16 bases between. CDR1 and CDR2 (germline): SGDLS, YYNGEE. The CDR3 DNA reads as TGTGCCAGCTCCCCCCGGGCTGGTCATTCACCCCTCCACTTT. Amino acids: CASSPRAGHSPLHF.

The chain employs TRBV13 and TRBJ2-3, with a possible D match to TRBD2 (5 bases). V lost 0 bases, J lost 6 bases, and 10 bases lay in between. The CDR3 is 14 amino acids. Looked up from germline, CDR1 is PRHDT and CDR2 is FYEKMQ (reference sequence). The CDR3 DNA follows: TGTGCCAGCAGCTTAGGCGGGGTCCGGGATACGCAGTATTTT. As protein: CASSLGGVRDTQYF.

In DNA, the CDR3 is TGTGCCAGCAAAAGCGGGGGGGCCGGAGAGACCCAGTACTTC. This sequence encodes CASKSGGAGETQYF. The V call is TRBV2, the J call TRBJ2-5; 10 bases fit TRBD2. This CDR3 comprises 14 residues. Germline lookup yields CDR1 SNHLY and CDR2 FYNNEI. V shed 7 bases and J 4 bases; nucleotides not matched to a gene: 6.

This clone is a singleton in its sample. The CDR3 coding sequence is TGTGCCAGCAGCTTCAGGGGTAGACCTGAAGCTTTCTTT. Encoded protein: CASSFRGRPEAFF. V usage is TRBV11-2 and J usage is TRBJ1-1, with D possibly being TRBD1 (6 bases). CDR1 and CDR2 (germline): SGHAT, FQNNGV. The V end lost 3 bases, the J end lost 6 bases, and 11 bases lay between the germline ends. CDR3 length: 13 residues.

The chain couples TRBV15 to TRBJ2-2; D not resolved. Trimming removed 1 base from V and 1 base from J, with 7 bases in between. CDR3 length: 15 residues. CDR1 is LNHNV and CDR2 is YYDKDF in the germline V gene (reference sequence). CDR3 coding DNA: TGTGCCACCAGCAGAGGACCGAAGAACACCGGGGAGCTGTTTTTT. The encoded protein is CATSRGPKNTGELFF.

The J gene is TRBJ1-5, the V gene TRBV5-1; D ambiguous. With 0 bases removed from V and 3 bases from J, the gap between germline ends came to 4 bases. CDR1 and CDR2 (germline): SGHRS, YFSETQ. The CDR3 consists of 13 residues. The CDR3 nucleotides read TGCGCCAGCAGCTTGGCTTCCAATCAGCCCCAGCATTTT. This encodes CASSLASNQPQHF.

This clone was seen only a few times. The genes are TRBV7-9 and TRBJ1-2; D remains unclear. Trimming took 1 base from V and 8 from J, leaving 14 bases between them. The CDR3 sequence is 14 residues long. The V gene's germline CDR1 is SEHNR and CDR2 FQNEAQ (reference sequence). CDR3 residues: CASSLEVVGFGYTF. CDR3 in DNA: TGTGCCAGCAGCTTAGAAGTGGTGGGGTTCGGCTACACCTTC.

The chain is built from TRBV18 and TRBJ1-5; tentative D call: TRBD1 (5 bases). Germline CDR1 KGHSH, CDR2 LQKENI. V lost 6 bases to trimming and J lost 1 base, with 13 bases between them. This CDR3 comprises 15 residues. The CDR3 nucleotides read TGTGCCAGCTCCAAGGGGAGGGTCAGCAATCAGCCCCAGCATTTT. It specifies CASSKGRVSNQPQHF.